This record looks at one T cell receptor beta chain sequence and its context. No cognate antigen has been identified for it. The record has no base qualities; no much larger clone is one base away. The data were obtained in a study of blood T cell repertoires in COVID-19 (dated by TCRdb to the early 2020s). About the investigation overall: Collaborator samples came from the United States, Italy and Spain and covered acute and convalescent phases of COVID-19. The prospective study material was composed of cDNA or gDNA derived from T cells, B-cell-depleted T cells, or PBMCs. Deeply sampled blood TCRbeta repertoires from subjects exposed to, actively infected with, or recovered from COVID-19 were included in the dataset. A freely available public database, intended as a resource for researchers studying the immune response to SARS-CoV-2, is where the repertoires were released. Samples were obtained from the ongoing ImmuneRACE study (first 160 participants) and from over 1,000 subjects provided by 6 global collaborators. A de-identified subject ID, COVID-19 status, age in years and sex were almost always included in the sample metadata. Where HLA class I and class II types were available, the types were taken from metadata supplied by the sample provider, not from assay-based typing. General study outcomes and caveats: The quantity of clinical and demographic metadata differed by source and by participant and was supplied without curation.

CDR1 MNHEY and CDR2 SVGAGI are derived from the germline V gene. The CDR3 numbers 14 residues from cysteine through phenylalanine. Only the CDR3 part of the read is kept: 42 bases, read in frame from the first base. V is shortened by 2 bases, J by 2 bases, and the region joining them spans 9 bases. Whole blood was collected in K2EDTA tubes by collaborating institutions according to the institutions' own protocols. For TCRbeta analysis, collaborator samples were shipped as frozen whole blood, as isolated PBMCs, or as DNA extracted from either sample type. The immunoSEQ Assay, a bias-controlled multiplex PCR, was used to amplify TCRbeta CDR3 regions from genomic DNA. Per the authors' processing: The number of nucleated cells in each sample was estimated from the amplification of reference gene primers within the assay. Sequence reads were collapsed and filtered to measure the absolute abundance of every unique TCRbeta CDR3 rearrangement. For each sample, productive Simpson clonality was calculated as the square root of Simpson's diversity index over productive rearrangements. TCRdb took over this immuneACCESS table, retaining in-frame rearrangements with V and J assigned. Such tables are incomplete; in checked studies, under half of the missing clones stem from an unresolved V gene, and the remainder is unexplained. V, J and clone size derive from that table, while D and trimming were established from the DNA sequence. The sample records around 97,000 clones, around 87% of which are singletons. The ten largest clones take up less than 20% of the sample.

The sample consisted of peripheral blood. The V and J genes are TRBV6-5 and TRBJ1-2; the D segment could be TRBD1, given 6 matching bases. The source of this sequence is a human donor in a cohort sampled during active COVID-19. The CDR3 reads CASSYGQRNYGYTF. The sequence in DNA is TGTGCCAGCAGTTACGGACAGCGCAACTATGGCTACACCTTC.